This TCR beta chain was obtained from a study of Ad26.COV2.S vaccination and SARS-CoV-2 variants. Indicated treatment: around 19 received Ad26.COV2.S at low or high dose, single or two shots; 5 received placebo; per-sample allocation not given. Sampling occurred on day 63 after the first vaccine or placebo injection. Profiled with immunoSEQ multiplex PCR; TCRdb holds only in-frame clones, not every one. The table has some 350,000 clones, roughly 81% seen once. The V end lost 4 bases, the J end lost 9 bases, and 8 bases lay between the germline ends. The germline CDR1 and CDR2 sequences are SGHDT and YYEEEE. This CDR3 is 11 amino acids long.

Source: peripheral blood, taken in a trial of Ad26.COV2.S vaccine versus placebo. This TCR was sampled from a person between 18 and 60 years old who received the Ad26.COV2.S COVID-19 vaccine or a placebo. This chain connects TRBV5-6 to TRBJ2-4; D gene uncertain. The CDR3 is CASSLQSIQYF. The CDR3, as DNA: TGTGCCAGCAGCCTCCAGTCCATTCAGTACTTC.